The entry that follows covers one T cell receptor beta chain sequence. Antigen: not known. Germline is not matched at one junction end, which may reflect a read error. CDR3 length: 13 residues. Germline lookup yields CDR1 SNHLY and CDR2 FYNNEI. Here immunoSEQ multiplex PCR was the method, and the copy in TCRdb shows in-frame clones only, minus some. The data show hundreds of thousands of clones, 98% seen once. This sample was included in a study of shared clonotypes between healthy human individuals. On the study more broadly: CD8 memory received one plate per donor, CD8 naive two, CD4 memory three and CD4 naive three.

Study-wide results and limits: Approximately 5% was the fraction of naive CD4 clonotypes found shared across several donors. Non-shared clonotypes displayed generation probabilities falling below those of clonotypes present in all four donors.

Positive CCR7 selection of CD45RO-negative cells yielded the naive CD8 cells, and terminally differentiated effector memory CD45RA+ cells were excluded. All donors were healthy HIV-negative adults lacking recent acute infections or vaccinations. This TCR derives from a man under 40 in good health. Specimen: naive CD8+ T cells sorted from blood. This chain joins TRBV2 and TRBJ1-5; 10 bases agree with TRBD1. This CDR3 reads CASSARGQGTTIF. In nucleotides, the CDR3 is TGTGCCAGTAGTGCCAGGGGACAGGGGACCACGATTTTT. The whole variable domain, remainder taken from reference TRBV2 and TRBJ1-5, is EPEVTQTPSHQVTQMGQEVILRCVPISNHLYFYWYRQILGQKVEFLVSFYNNEISEKSEIFDDQFSVERPDGSNFTLKIRSTKLEDSAMYFCASSARGQGTTIFGDGTRLSIL.